This entry lists 19 T cell receptor beta chains sequenced from one sample in a study of shared clonotypes between healthy human individuals. Method: immunoSEQ multiplex PCR; TCRdb's copy keeps in-frame clones and lacks some. Here the sample spans about 1,500,000 clones, approximately 97% being singletons. Sequencing used naive CD4+ T cells sorted from blood. The subset here: CD45RA+ positively selected. The receptors were gathered from a man aged 30 to 45 in good health.

J is TRBJ2-7 and V is TRBV5-1, with D unclear. With 7 bases removed from V and 7 bases from J, the gap between germline ends came to 18 bases. There are 13 residues in the CDR3. Germline CDR1 and CDR2: SGHRS and YFSETQ. The CDR3 DNA is TGCGCCAGCGTTGGGGTAGCTACGGCGGAGCAGTACTTC. Residues: CASVGVATAEQYF.

The rearrangement links TRBV7-8 to TRBJ2-7; weak D call: TRBD2 (6 bases). Deletions cut 1 base from V and 2 bases from J, with 15 bases between. The CDR3 has 16 amino acids. The V gene's germline CDR1 is SGHVS and CDR2 FQNEAQ. The CDR3 DNA reads TGTGCCAGCAGCTTAGAACCGGGACTCCAGGCCTACGAGCAGTACTTC. Encoded protein: CASSLEPGLQAYEQYF.

The CDR3: CASSLQDRLNTEAFF. Written as DNA, the CDR3 is TGTGCCAGCAGCCTTCAGGACAGATTGAACACTGAAGCTTTCTTT. This chain joins TRBV28 and TRBJ1-1; TRBD1 is a possible D gene (6 bases). Deletions cut 6 bases from V and 0 bases from J, with 14 bases between. CDR3 length: 15 residues. Germline CDR1 is MDHEN and CDR2 is SYDVKM.

The genes are TRBV4-2 and TRBJ2-1; unclear D gene. This CDR3 comprises 14 residues. V was pared by 2 bases and J by 3 bases, with 8 bases between. Germline V lookup: CDR1 LGHNA, CDR2 YNFKEQ. CDR3 nucleotides: TGTGCCAGCAGCCAATTCATGGGCTACAATGAGCAGTTCTTC. Translated: CASSQFMGYNEQFF.

The rearrangement uses TRBV30 and TRBJ2-5, with unresolved D. Germline CDR1 reads GTSNPN; CDR2 reads SVGIG (reference sequence). There are 12 residues in the CDR3. V shed 0 bases and J shed 10 bases, with 12 bases lying between them. CDR3 residues: CAWSVGGPNQYF. In DNA form, the CDR3 reads TGTGCCTGGAGTGTAGGCGGACCGAACCAGTACTTC.

The chain employs TRBV28 and TRBJ1-5; D possibly corresponds to TRBD1 (6 bases). The CDR3 contains 18 residues. CDR1 and CDR2 from the germline V gene are MDHEN and SYDVKM. The V end lost 2 bases, the J end lost 6 bases, and 23 bases lay between the germline ends. CDR3 bases: TGTGCCAGCAGTTTAATGTCAGTCGGGCAGGGGAAAGGTCAGCCCCAGCATTTT. Protein sequence: CASSLMSVGQGKGQPQHF.

This chain uses TRBV5-5 with TRBJ1-4, with 11 positions matching TRBD1. Trimming cost V 4 bases and J 6 bases; bases outside gene matches: 8. The CDR3 has 16 residues. Germline CDR1 and CDR2: SGHKS and YYEKEE (reference sequence). In DNA form, the CDR3 reads TGTGCCAGCAGCAACTACCGGACAGGGGGCTATGAAAAACTGTTTTTT. Protein sequence: CASSNYRTGGYEKLFF.

The gene calls are TRBV9 and TRBJ2-1; D may be TRBD1 (6 bases). The germline V and J ends were trimmed by 4 bases and 2 bases, with 10 bases remaining between them. CDR1 is SGDLS, CDR2 YYNGEE, per germline. The CDR3 length is 14 residues. CDR3 sequence: CASSRDTAYNEQFF. The CDR3 DNA follows: TGTGCCAGCAGCCGGGACACGGCCTACAATGAGCAGTTCTTC.

This clone is a singleton in its sample. V usage is TRBV10-3 and J usage is TRBJ2-3; perhaps TRBD1 as D (6 bases). The CDR3 has 15 residues. Trimming removed 4 bases from V and 1 base from J, with 12 bases in between. The germline V gene has CDR1 ENHRY and CDR2 SYGVKD. DNA for the CDR3: TGTGCCATCAGTGGGAAGAAGGGGGGCACAGATACGCAGTATTTT. It specifies CAISGKKGGTDTQYF.

The chain employs TRBV6-1 and TRBJ2-5, with 8 nucleotides matching TRBD2. CDR1 and CDR2 from the germline V gene are MNHNS and SASEGT. With V trimmed by 8 bases and J by 4 bases, 3 bases remained unmatched. The CDR3 covers 12 residues. The CDR3 DNA reads TGTGCCAGCCGGGAGGGTCCAGAGACCCAGTACTTC. It encodes CASREGPETQYF.

The chain combines TRBV2 with TRBJ1-4; no reliable D call. V was shortened by 8 bases and J by 6 bases, with 10 bases between the two germline ends. Germline CDR1 SNHLY, CDR2 FYNNEI. The CDR3 length is 12 residues. CDR3 DNA: TGTGCCAGCGTGTCCTTGGATGAAAAACTGTTTTTT. Its protein is CASVSLDEKLFF.

The rearrangement uses TRBV29-1 and TRBJ1-1, with a weak D call TRBD1 (5 bases). Germline V CDR1 and CDR2: SQVTM, ANQGSEA. Trimming took 7 bases from V and 4 from J, leaving 13 bases between them. The CDR3 is 12 residues long. For the CDR3, the DNA is TGCAGCGCCGCGGGGGGGACCACTGAAGCTTTCTTT. This codes for CSAAGGTTEAFF.

This chain connects TRBV10-3 to TRBJ2-7; TRBD2 matches 12 bases. This CDR3 spans 18 amino acids. J gave up 2 bases and V 4 bases, and 12 bases lay outside the gene matches. The germline V gene has CDR1 ENHRY and CDR2 SYGVKD. The CDR3 nucleotides are TGTGCCATCAGTGCTAAGCCGGGACTAGCGGGTAACGCCTACGAGCAGTACTTC. Its protein product is CAISAKPGLAGNAYEQYF.

The CDR3 loop is CASSLRERQAEQFF. CDR3 coding DNA: TGTGCCAGCAGCTTAAGGGAGCGGCAGGCCGAGCAGTTCTTC. The gene calls are TRBV7-3 and TRBJ2-1; the D gene is possibly TRBD2 (5 bases). From germline, CDR1 is SGHTA and CDR2 FQGTGA. This CDR3 region has 14 residues. The V end was cut by 1 base, the J end by 10 bases, with 14 bases between.

V is TRBV7-8 and J is TRBJ2-2, with 11 bases that match TRBD1. Per germline, CDR1 SGHVS and CDR2 FQNEAQ. The CDR3 runs to 15 residues. V lost 10 bases to trimming and J lost 4 bases; unmatched junction nucleotides: 8. CDR3 amino acids: CATRGTGGFTGELFF. The CDR3 DNA follows: TGTGCCACCAGAGGGACAGGGGGATTCACCGGGGAGCTGTTTTTT. The variable domain in full, completed from reference TRBV7-8 and TRBJ2-2, reads GAGVSQSPRYKVAKRGQDVALRCDPISGHVSLFWYQQALGQGPEFLTYFQNEAQLDKSGLPSDRFFAERPEGSVSTLKIQRTQQEDSAVYLCATRGTGGFTGELFFGEGSRLTVL.

The rearrangement joins TRBV10-3 to TRBJ2-6; D ambiguous. The CDR3 length is 15 residues. The germline CDR1 and CDR2 sequences are ENHRY and SYGVKD. The V end lost 4 bases, the J end lost 0 bases, and 7 bases lay between the germline ends. The CDR3 protein is CAISGGNSGANVLTF. DNA of the CDR3: TGTGCCATCAGTGGGGGTAACTCTGGGGCCAACGTCCTGACTTTC.

J is TRBJ2-1 and V is TRBV11-2; D is undetermined. Trimming left V 1 base short and J 8 bases short, with 12 bases between. The germline CDR1 and CDR2 sequences are SGHAT and FQNNGV. The CDR3 is 14 residues long. The CDR3 sequence is CASSLGIARDEQFF. The CDR3 DNA sequence: TGTGCCAGCAGCTTAGGAATCGCACGGGATGAGCAGTTCTTC.

The sample holds a few counts of this clone. This specimen includes other DNA sequences encoding the same CDR3. Written as DNA, the CDR3 is TGCAGTGCTAGAGATCGGGAAAAACTGTTTTTT. Translated, it gives CSARDREKLFF. This chain uses TRBV20-1 with TRBJ1-4, with D uncertain. The CDR3 spans 11 residues. In germline, CDR1 is DFQATT, CDR2 SNEGSKA (reference sequence). Trimming removed 0 bases at V and 8 bases at J, with 4 bases between.

The chain couples TRBV28 to TRBJ2-1; 7 bases fit TRBD1. J lost 4 bases, V lost 7 bases, and 7 bases had no gene match. CDR1 is MDHEN and CDR2 is SYDVKM in the germline V gene. The CDR3 sequence is 14 residues long. In DNA, the CDR3 is TGTGCCAGCAAAAGGGGGCGCGATTACAATGAGCAGTTCTTC. This codes for CASKRGRDYNEQFF.